This is a list of T cell receptor beta chains from one sample in a study of CD8 T cells in Susac syndrome. TCRdb passed the immunoSEQ multiplex PCR reads through MiXCR, listing each CDR3 protein once. The sample carries more than 250,000 distinct CDR3 sequences, about 91% recorded once. Sequenced sample: CD4+ T cells from PBMCs. These receptors all stem from a human donor with multiple sclerosis. Both conserved end residues are part of each CDR3. D genes are given only for firm matches. The listing skips clone size in some rows; elsewhere it reads once, few, many or a size class.

TRBV7-6	TRBD2	NA	TRBJ2-5	TGTGCCAGCAGCTTAGAGGGAGGGCGACCCCAGTACTTC	CASSLEGGRPQYF
TRBV29-1	NA	NA	TRBJ1-2	TGCAGCGTTGGGCCAGACGATGGCTACACCTTC	CSVGPDDGYTF
TRBV12-3/TRBV12-4	NA	NA	TRBJ1-5	TGTGCCAGCAGCTGGGGCAGGGGCCAGCCCCAGCATTTT	CASSWGRGQPQHF
TRBV5-1	TRBD1	NA	TRBJ1-2	TGCGCCAGCAGCCGCACAGGGGGCGCATACTATGGCTACACCTTC	CASSRTGGAYYGYTF
TRBV9	TRBD1	NA	TRBJ2-7	TGTGCCAGCAGCCCAGGCCCGGGACAGGGCTACGAGCAGTACTTC	CASSPGPGQGYEQYF
TRBV11-2	NA	NA	TRBJ1-2	TGTGCCAGCAGCTCCCAGCGTGATGGCTACACCTTC	CASSSQRDGYTF
TRBV5-1	NA	NA	TRBJ2-1	TGCGCCAGCACTCGAGATCCGGGGGACTCCTACAATGAGCAGTTCTTC	CASTRDPGDSYNEQFF
TRBV29-1	NA	few	TRBJ1-1	TGCAGCGTTGAGAAAAACACTGAAGCTTTCTTT	CSVEKNTEAFF
TRBV18	NA	NA	TRBJ1-2	TGTGCCAGCTCAACCACGTATAGCTATGGCTACACCTTC	CASSTTYSYGYTF
TRBV5-1	TRBD2	NA	TRBJ2-7	TGCGCCACCGGCCCCGGGACTAGCTACGAGCAGTACTTC	CATGPGTSYEQYF
TRBV2	TRBD2	NA	TRBJ2-2	TGTGCCAGCAGGGGGACTAGCGGGAGATTAACCGGGGAGCTGTTTTTT	CASRGTSGRLTGELFF
TRBV12-3/TRBV12-4	TRBD1	NA	TRBJ1-1	TGTGCCAGCAGGACGACAGGGCTCACTGAAGCTTTCTTT	CASRTTGLTEAFF
TRBV7-2	NA	NA	TRBJ1-1	TGTGCCAGCAGCTTAGTACCGGACACTGAAGCTTTCTTT	CASSLVPDTEAFF
TRBV7-2	NA	NA	TRBJ2-5	TGTGCCAGCAGCGCGGACTACCTTGGGGAGACCCAGTACTTC	CASSADYLGETQYF
TRBV11-2	TRBD1	NA	TRBJ2-7	TGTGCCAGCAGCTTAGGACAGGGAAGCAGCGAGCAGTACTTC	CASSLGQGSSEQYF
TRBV6-2/TRBV6-3	NA	NA	TRBJ2-4	TGTGCCAGTAGGAATAGACTCGCCAAAAACATTCAGTACTTC	CASRNRLAKNIQYF
TRBV7-2	NA	NA	TRBJ2-1	TGTGCCAGCAGCCCCGTTCAGTTAGCGCGAGGGGGTAGCAATGAGCAGTTCTTC	CASSPVQLARGGSNEQFF
TRBV18	TRBD1	NA	TRBJ2-7	TGTGCCAGCTCACAAGAGACAGGGGCGCCCTACGAGCAGTACTTC	CASSQETGAPYEQYF
TRBV13	NA	NA	TRBJ2-2	TGTGCCAGCAGCTCCCGGTTTGGGGACACCGGGGAGCTGTTTTTT	CASSSRFGDTGELFF
TRBV19	NA	NA	TRBJ2-7	TGTGCCAGTACCGCGGGACAGCACTACGAGCAGTACTTC	CASTAGQHYEQYF
TRBV28	NA	NA	TRBJ1-5	TGTGCCAGCACTCCGGGGGGCGGAAATCAGCCCCAGCATTTT	CASTPGGGNQPQHF
TRBV7-3	TRBD1	once	TRBJ2-1	TGTGCCAGCAGCTTAGGGACAGGGTTGCAGTTCTTC	CASSLGTGLQFF
TRBV2	TRBD1	NA	TRBJ1-2	TGTGCCAGCAGTCTGATTGACCAGGGGGCGGCCTGGACCTTC	CASSLIDQGAAWTF
TRBV20-1	TRBD1	NA	TRBJ1-5	TGCAGTGCCGAAGCCGGGACAGCCTCCAGGTATGGTCAGCCCCAGCATTTT	CSAEAGTASRYGQPQHF
TRBV29-1	TRBD1	NA	TRBJ2-2	TGCAGCGTTGAGAGGGACAGGGGTACCGGGGAGCTGTTTTTT	CSVERDRGTGELFF
TRBV11-3	NA	NA	TRBJ2-3	TGTGCCAGCAGCTTATTCGGGGACGGACGTACGCAGTATTTT	CASSLFGDGRTQYF
TRBV29-1	NA	NA	TRBJ2-7	TGCAGCGTTGCCAATGCCTACGAGCAGTACTTC	CSVANAYEQYF
TRBV12-3/TRBV12-4	TRBD2	NA	TRBJ2-3	TGTGCCACCCTCCGGGGGGGGAGGTCCACAGATACGCAGTATTTT	CATLRGGRSTDTQYF
TRBV5-1	TRBD2	NA	TRBJ2-1	TGCGCCAGCAGCTTGGTTTGGGCTAGCGGGCCGTACAATGAGCAGTTCTTC	CASSLVWASGPYNEQFF
TRBV5-1	TRBD1	NA	TRBJ1-1	TGCGCCAGCAGGGGACAGGGGTCGAACACTGAAGCTTTCTTT	CASRGQGSNTEAFF
TRBV24-1	NA	NA	TRBJ2-3	TGTGCCACCCGGGACGGTACCACAGATACGCAGTATTTT	CATRDGTTDTQYF
TRBV5-4	TRBD1	NA	TRBJ1-2	TGTGCCAGCAGCTCACAGGGGGCCCATGGCTACACCTTC	CASSSQGAHGYTF
TRBV20-1	NA	NA	TRBJ2-3	TGCAGTGCTAGAGTGGCGGGGCGCCGTTGGGGCACAGATACGCAGTATTTT	CSARVAGRRWGTDTQYF
TRBV6-6	NA	NA	TRBJ2-1	TGTGCCAGCAGGTTCTCTCGGGGGCAAGGGGACAATGAGCAGTTCTTC	CASRFSRGQGDNEQFF
TRBV5-1	NA	NA	TRBJ2-3	TGCGCCAGCAGCTTGGGGGGTACAAGTAGTTTGGATACGCAGTATTTT	CASSLGGTSSLDTQYF
TRBV7-9	NA	NA	TRBJ1-1	TGTGCCAGCAGCCTACCAAGGTATAACACTGAAGCTTTCTTT	CASSLPRYNTEAFF
TRBV6-2/TRBV6-3	TRBD1	NA	TRBJ2-2	TGTGCCAGCAGTTACGCCGGGACAGGGGTGGCCGGGGAGCTGTTTTTT	CASSYAGTGVAGELFF
TRBV7-2	NA	NA	TRBJ1-1	TGTGCCAGCAGCCAAAGCCCTGGCCAGGGCACTGAAGCTTTCTTT	CASSQSPGQGTEAFF
TRBV19	NA	once	TRBJ1-5	TGTGCCAGTAGTATGGGTTCGGGGGTTCGGAATCAGCCCCAGCATTTT	CASSMGSGVRNQPQHF
TRBV25-1	TRBD1	NA	TRBJ2-7	TGTGCCAGCAGTGAAAGTGGTAGAAGAGGGGGCAACGAGCAGTACTTC	CASSESGRRGGNEQYF
TRBV11-3	TRBD2	NA	TRBJ2-5	TGTGCCAGCAGCTTGCTAGCGGTAAACCAAGAGACCCAGTACTTC	CASSLLAVNQETQYF
TRBV6-5	TRBD1	NA	TRBJ1-5	TGTGCCAGCAGTCTACAGGGGGCCAATCAGCCCCAGCATTTT	CASSLQGANQPQHF
TRBV29-1	TRBD2	NA	TRBJ2-5	TGCAGCGTCTCCGGACTAGCGGGGGGTTTTATGTCGGAGACCCAGTACTTC	CSVSGLAGGFMSETQYF
TRBV7-3	TRBD2	once	TRBJ2-2	TGTGCCAGCGGAGCGGGGGGGACCGGGGAGCTGTTTTTT	CASGAGGTGELFF
TRBV19	TRBD1	NA	TRBJ2-1	TGTGCCAGTAGTATTAGTGTCGGACAGGGTAGTAATGAGCAGTTCTTC	CASSISVGQGSNEQFF
TRBV19	NA	NA	TRBJ1-1	TGTGCCAGTATGCAGGGGTCCCTGGAGACTGAAGCTTTCTTT	CASMQGSLETEAFF
TRBV7-3	TRBD2	few	TRBJ2-7	TGTGCCAGCAGCTTAGGCGGGAGGAGTTACGAGCAGTACTTC	CASSLGGRSYEQYF
TRBV3-1	TRBD2	NA	TRBJ2-1	TGTGCCAGCAGCCCTCCGGTTAGCGGGAGGTACAATGAGCAGTTCTTC	CASSPPVSGRYNEQFF
TRBV6-1	NA	few	TRBJ1-3	TGTGCCAGCAGGCCCCCAACAGGGTCCTCTGGAAACACCATATATTTT	CASRPPTGSSGNTIYF
TRBV5-1	NA	NA	TRBJ2-3	TGCGCCAGCAGCTGGACCGTTTTGGGCACAGATACGCAGTATTTT	CASSWTVLGTDTQYF
TRBV12-3/TRBV12-4	NA	once	TRBJ2-3	TGTGCCAGCATGGCGATAGAAGATACGCAGTATTTT	CASMAIEDTQYF